The next 11 T cell receptor beta chains were all read from a single sample in a study of vaccination effects on CD4 cells after COVID-19. No antigen is known for these receptors. Viral peptide pool expansion of antigen-specific CD4+ T cells preceded sequencing in the ViraFEST assay. On roughly day 9 of culture, CD4+ T cells were separated out. The person was diagnosed with PCR-confirmed SARS-CoV-2 infection between March and December 2020. Repertoires were generated with immunoSEQ multiplex PCR, while TCRdb's copy carries only in-frame clones and drops some. The table has roughly 70,000 clones, roughly 73% seen once. Source: CD4+ T cells from PBMCs cultured with HIV peptides, taken before COVID-19 vaccination. Sample subset: HIV-1 Nef peptide pool negative control/reference culture. The receptors originated from a human donor who had a prior SARS-CoV-2 infection.

V is TRBV19 and J is TRBJ1-2; D perhaps matches TRBD1 (5 bases). Trimming left V 3 bases short and J 5 bases short, with 10 bases between. The germline V gene encodes CDR1 LNHDA and CDR2 SQIVND (reference sequence). The CDR3 loop spans 13 amino acids. CDR3 sequence: CASSIDSVYGYTF. The CDR3 DNA sequence: TGTGCCAGTAGTATTGACAGCGTTTATGGCTACACCTTC.

This clone was found a few times. V is TRBV28 and J is TRBJ1-1; 10 nucleotides line up with TRBD1. The CDR3 runs to 18 residues. Germline lookup yields CDR1 MDHEN and CDR2 SYDVKM. The V gene end was trimmed by 3 bases and the J gene end by 4 bases; junction bases not matched to a gene: 14. The CDR3, as DNA: TGTGCCAGCAGTTTTTTGGGACAGGGGCTCTCTTGGGGCACTGAAGCTTTCTTT. Protein product: CASSFLGQGLSWGTEAFF.

This chain uses TRBV5-4 with TRBJ2-5, with TRBD1 matching over 8 bases. The V gene's germline CDR1 is SGHNT and CDR2 YYREEE (reference sequence). This CDR3 spans 15 amino acids. Losses at the gene ends were 2 bases for V and 2 bases for J; bases not matched to a gene: 5. In nucleotides, the CDR3 is TGTGCCAGCAGCTTCCGAGGACAGGGACAAGAGACCCAGTACTTC. It codes for CASSFRGQGQETQYF. The entire variable domain, with the rest obtained from reference TRBV5-4 and TRBJ2-5, is as follows: ETGVTQSPTHLIKTRGQQVTLRCSSQSGHNTVSWYQQALGQGPQFIFQYYREEENGRGNFPPRFSGLQFPNYSSELNVNALELDDSALYLCASSFRGQGQETQYFGPGTRLLVL.

The chain employs TRBV5-4 and TRBJ1-4; D remains unclear. V was shortened by 0 bases and J by 6 bases, with 6 bases between the two germline ends. CDR3 length: 13 residues. CDR1 and CDR2 (germline): SGHNT, YYREEE (reference sequence). CDR3 region: CASSLELDEKLFF. CDR3 nucleotide sequence: TGTGCCAGCAGCTTGGAGTTAGATGAAAAACTGTTTTTT.

The V call is TRBV7-9, the J call TRBJ2-1, with 11 positions matching TRBD2. The CDR3 loop spans 15 amino acids. Germline trimming cut 5 bases from V and 6 bases from J; bases unmatched to any gene: 6. Germline V CDR1 and CDR2: SEHNR, FQNEAQ (reference sequence). CDR3: CASSKTSGTVNEQFF. CDR3 sequence (DNA): TGTGCCAGCAGCAAGACTAGCGGGACTGTCAATGAGCAGTTCTTC.

This clone was picked up a small number of times. The chain uses TRBV5-1 and TRBJ2-1; 12 bases are shared with TRBD2. With 4 bases clipped from V and 4 bases from J, the junction kept 9 bases outside the gene matches. The germline CDR1 and CDR2 sequences are SGHRS and YFSETQ. The CDR3 totals 17 residues. CDR3 nucleotides: TGCGCCAGCAGCCCTAAGACTAGCGGGAGTTCGTACAATGAGCAGTTCTTC. Protein sequence: CASSPKTSGSSYNEQFF.

This chain joins TRBV25-1 and TRBJ2-1; perhaps TRBD2 as D (6 bases). CDR3 length equals 13 residues. Germline CDR1 is MGHDK and CDR2 is SYGVNS. The ends were cut back, 3 bases at V and 8 bases at J, with 11 bases in the middle. The CDR3 bases are TGTGCCAGCAGTGAGATCGGGGGTCATGAGCAGTTCTTC. Translating gives CASSEIGGHEQFF.

This sequence joins TRBV7-2 and TRBJ1-2; D is perhaps TRBD1 (5 bases). V was pared by 4 bases and J by 6 bases, with 30 bases between. The germline gives CDR1 SGHTA, CDR2 FQGNSA. The CDR3 runs to 19 residues. The CDR3 is CASSSTRGGFGTQGHGYTF. CDR3 bases: TGTGCCAGCAGCTCGACCCGCGGGGGGTTTGGAACCCAGGGCCATGGCTACACCTTC.

The chain uses TRBV6-5 and TRBJ2-2, with 7 bases fitting TRBD1. CDR1 is MNHEY and CDR2 is SVGAGI in the germline V gene. This CDR3 is 13 amino acids long. The trim removed 10 bases at V and 4 bases at J, leaving 6 bases unmatched. CDR3 protein: CANRDRATGELFF. In DNA, the CDR3 is TGTGCCAACCGGGACAGAGCCACCGGGGAGCTGTTTTTT.

This chain connects TRBV25-1 to TRBJ2-1, with D perhaps matching TRBD2 (5 bases). CDR1 and CDR2 (germline): MGHDK, SYGVNS. The V end lost 3 bases, the J end lost 2 bases, and 11 bases lay between the germline ends. The CDR3 sequence is 15 residues long. The CDR3 region has the DNA TGTGCCAGCAGTGAGGCTAGCCGAGCCTACAATGAGCAGTTCTTC. Its translation is CASSEASRAYNEQFF.

The V call is TRBV7-3, the J call TRBJ2-1; 7 positions agree with TRBD2. V lost 2 bases and J lost 0; bases outside the gene matches: 7. The CDR3 runs 17 residues. Germline loops: CDR1 SGHTA, CDR2 FQGTGA. The CDR3 region is CASSLFGGGTSYNEQFF. CDR3 in DNA: TGTGCCAGCAGCTTATTTGGCGGGGGTACCTCCTACAATGAGCAGTTCTTC.